One and the same sample provided the 6 T cell receptor beta chains below, sequenced in a study of blood T cell repertoires in COVID-19 (dated by TCRdb to about 2020). The protocol used for the library was the immunoSEQ multiplex PCR assay. TCRdb stores this immuneACCESS table with in-frame sequences only. Part of the clones is absent; in the studies checked, under half of the shortfall reflects unresolved V genes, and no reason is known for the rest. In this sample the table shows 120,000 to 150,000 clones, 70% to 90% of which occur a single time. The ten largest clones capture over 10% of the sample. Sequenced input: peripheral blood. The receptor set was obtained from a man in his fifties or sixties with active or convalescent COVID-19.

The rearrangement uses TRBV6-5 and TRBJ2-3; 10 bases line up with TRBD2. Unmatched junction bases numbered 6, after V lost 7 bases and J lost 2 bases. CDR1 is MNHEY, CDR2 SVGAGI, per germline. The CDR3 runs to 15 residues. The CDR3 DNA reads TGTGCCAGCATCCCCGGACTAGCGGACACAGATACGCAGTATTTT. Translation gives CASIPGLADTDTQYF.

A single count supports this clone. CDR3 DNA sequence: TGTGCCTGTCTCGAGCGGGGCTACGAGCAGTACTTC. It encodes CACLERGYEQYF. The rearrangement links TRBV30 to TRBJ2-7; 7 nucleotides line up with TRBD2. V was clipped by 6 bases and J by 3 bases; unmatched bases: 5. CDR1 and CDR2 from the germline V gene are GTSNPN and SVGIG (reference sequence). This CDR3 is built from 12 residues.

This clone was seen a single time. The chain is built from TRBV6-4 and TRBJ2-7, with 12 positions matching TRBD2. Germline V CDR1 and CDR2: MRHNA, SNTAGT. This CDR3 spans 16 amino acids. V was pared by 0 bases and J by 7 bases, with 7 bases of the junction left unmatched. The CDR3: CASSDSGLAGSGEQYF. The CDR3 bases are TGTGCCAGCAGTGACTCGGGACTAGCGGGTTCGGGGGAGCAGTACTTC.

This rearrangement joins TRBV28 to TRBJ2-6; D gene uncertain. The germline V gene has CDR1 MDHEN and CDR2 SYDVKM. CDR3 length equals 16 residues. The V gene lost 2 bases and the J gene lost 0 bases, with 8 bases spanning the gap. The CDR3: CASSLPGLSGANVLTF. The DNA for the CDR3 is TGTGCCAGCAGTTTACCCGGTCTCTCTGGGGCCAACGTCCTGACTTTC.

This clone was seen a few times. The rearrangement links TRBV14 to TRBJ2-6; a possible D gene is TRBD1 (6 bases). Germline CDR1 SGHDN, CDR2 FVKESK. With 4 bases removed from V and 0 bases from J, the gap between germline ends came to 19 bases. CDR3 length: 19 residues. The CDR3 DNA follows: TGTGCCAGCAGCCCCCACAGGGCCGACCACTACTCTGGGGCCAACGTCCTGACTTTC. This codes for CASSPHRADHYSGANVLTF.

The chain has TRBV19 and TRBJ2-7, with a possible D match to TRBD1 (5 bases). CDR3 length: 13 residues. V was cut by 5 bases and J by 3 bases, with 11 bases left in between. Germline V CDR1 and CDR2: LNHDA, SQIVND (reference sequence). CDR3 protein: CASSQGRVYEQYF. CDR3 DNA: TGTGCCAGTAGTCAGGGAAGAGTCTACGAGCAGTACTTC. Together with reference TRBV19 and TRBJ2-7, the CDR3 gives the full variable domain: DGGITQSPKYLFRKEGQNVTLSCEQNLNHDAMYWYRQDPGQGLRLIYYSQIVNDFQKGDIAEGYSVSREKKESFPLTVTSAQKNPTAFYLCASSQGRVYEQYFGPGTRLTVT.